This entry lists 15 T cell receptor beta chains sequenced from one sample in a study of blood T cell repertoires in COVID-19. Using immunoSEQ multiplex PCR, the repertoire was profiled, and TCRdb retains in-frame clones only, with some absent. The sample carries under 50,000 clones, just over 90% recorded once. What was sequenced was peripheral blood. The source is a man aged 55 to 70 with COVID-19, enrolled during active disease.

In its sample, this clone was seen once. This chain uses TRBV9 with TRBJ2-7, with TRBD1 matching over 12 bases. Germline CDR1 and CDR2: SGDLS and YYNGEE. The V segment lost 1 base and the J segment 7 bases; nucleotides outside the gene matches: 9. The CDR3 runs to 16 residues. In DNA form, the CDR3 reads TGTGCCAGCAGCGTAAATAAGGGACAGGGGGCCTTAGAGCAGTACTTC. Translating gives CASSVNKGQGALEQYF. The whole variable domain, remainder taken from reference TRBV9 and TRBJ2-7, is DSGVTQTPKHLITATGQRVTLRCSPRSGDLSVYWYQQSLDQGLQFLIQYYNGEERAKGNILERFSAQQFPDLHSELNLSSLELGDSALYFCASSVNKGQGALEQYFGPGTRLTVT.

CDR3 residues: CASKGQENSPLHF. The CDR3 DNA follows: TGTGCCAGCAAGGGACAGGAGAATTCACCCCTCCACTTT. J is TRBJ1-6 and V is TRBV2; 8 bases fit TRBD1. Germline loops: CDR1 SNHLY, CDR2 FYNNEI. The V gene end was trimmed by 7 bases and the J gene end by 7 bases; junction bases not matched to a gene: 3. The CDR3 is made up of 13 amino acids.

The chain recombines TRBV7-9 with TRBJ1-1, with 9 bases lining up with TRBD1. From germline, CDR1 is SEHNR and CDR2 FQNEAQ (reference sequence). This CDR3 has 15 residues. V lost 5 bases and J lost 3; bases outside the gene matches: 7. CDR3 in amino acids: CASSPGQGFDTEAFF. CDR3 DNA: TGTGCCAGCAGCCCGGGACAGGGTTTTGACACTGAAGCTTTCTTT.

This clone is a singleton in its sample. CDR3 amino acids: CASSALGGQGSYGYTF. In DNA form, the CDR3 reads TGTGCCAGCAGCGCCCTGGGGGGACAGGGTTCCTATGGCTACACCTTC. This chain uses TRBV21-1 with TRBJ1-2; the table calls TRBD1, which could not be checked here. TRBV21-1 is recorded as a pseudogene. CDR3 size: 16 residues.

This chain joins TRBV27 and TRBJ2-7, with D unclear. CDR1 MNHEY and CDR2 SMNVEV come from the germline V gene (reference sequence). V was cut by 7 bases and J by 1 base, with 8 bases left in between. The CDR3 has 12 amino acids. The CDR3 coding sequence is TGTGCCAGCAAGTCGCTATCCTACGAGCAGTACTTC. Protein sequence: CASKSLSYEQYF.

This clone was detected once. The chain carries TRBV7-8 and TRBJ1-2; D unclear. Germline CDR1 is SGHVS and CDR2 is FQNEAQ. Trimming left V 3 bases short and J 4 bases short, with 18 bases between. The CDR3 runs 16 residues. Written as DNA, the CDR3 is TGTGCCAGCAGCTTTCTCGAGGCCGTCACGTCCTATGGCTACACCTTC. This sequence encodes CASSFLEAVTSYGYTF.

The genes are TRBV6-5 and TRBJ2-7, with D perhaps matching TRBD2 (6 bases). CDR3 length: 16 residues. CDR1 MNHEY and CDR2 SVGAGI come from the germline V gene. V was cut by 0 bases and J by 5 bases, with 17 bases left in between. CDR3 loop: CASSYSRAGLVNEQYF. The CDR3 coding sequence is TGTGCCAGCAGTTACTCCCGCGCGGGGCTTGTCAACGAGCAGTACTTC.

This chain links TRBV3-1 (or the pseudogene TRBV3-2) with TRBJ1-4; TRBD1 matches at 11 bases. Per germline, CDR1 LGHDT and CDR2 YNNKEL (reference sequence). Trimming cost V 0 bases and J 7 bases; bases outside gene matches: 1. The CDR3 has 15 residues. The CDR3 spells CASSQEDRGREKLFF. The CDR3 DNA is TGTGCCAGCAGCCAAGAGGACAGGGGGCGTGAAAAACTGTTTTTT.

The chain joins TRBV19 to TRBJ2-7; TRBD1 matches 8 bases. From germline, CDR1 is LNHDA and CDR2 SQIVND (reference sequence). The CDR3 is made up of 14 amino acids. J lost 4 bases, V lost 9 bases, and 11 bases had no gene match. The DNA of the CDR3 is TGTGCCAGCCACGGGACAGGAGGACCTTACGAGCAGTACTTC. It codes for CASHGTGGPYEQYF.

The rearrangement links TRBV5-6 to TRBJ1-2; D not resolved. Trimming shortened V by 5 bases and J by 3 bases, and 17 bases separated the two germline ends. The CDR3 consists of 15 residues. Germline lookup yields CDR1 SGHDT and CDR2 YYEEEE. The CDR3 is CASRLSATPHYGYTF. The CDR3 nucleotides read TGTGCCAGCAGGTTGAGCGCGACCCCACACTATGGCTACACCTTC. Full variable domain (outside the CDR3, taken from reference TRBV5-6 and TRBJ1-2): DAGVTQSPTHLIKTRGQQVTLRCSPKSGHDTVSWYQQALGQGPQFIFQYYEEEERQRGNFPDRFSGHQFPNYSSELNVNALLLGDSALYLCASRLSATPHYGYTFGSGTRLTVV.

The rearrangement uses TRBV7-2 and TRBJ2-7; D is possibly TRBD1 (6 bases). The CDR3 extends over 14 amino acids. Germline values: CDR1 SGHTA, CDR2 FQGNSA. V was shortened by 5 bases and J by 4 bases, with 15 bases between the two germline ends. This chain's CDR3 is CASSPGAQGYEQYF. As DNA, the CDR3 is TGTGCCAGCAGCCCAGGAGCACAGGGTTACGAGCAGTACTTC.

V usage is TRBV4-3 and J usage is TRBJ2-3; D might be TRBD1 (5 bases). Deletions cut 0 bases from V and 1 base from J, with 8 bases between. The CDR3 sequence is 15 residues long. Germline V lookup: CDR1 LGHNA, CDR2 YSLEER. The CDR3 coding sequence is TGCGCCAGCAGCCAAGAAGGGGTCGGCACAGATACGCAGTATTTT. It specifies CASSQEGVGTDTQYF.

The chain carries TRBV5-5 and TRBJ1-6; D unresolved. Germline loops: CDR1 SGHKS, CDR2 YYEKEE (reference sequence). CDR3 length: 16 amino acids. With 4 bases removed from V and 0 bases from J, the gap between germline ends came to 11 bases. The CDR3 loop is CASSPDMSSYNSPLHF. CDR3 nucleotide sequence: TGTGCCAGCAGCCCCGATATGAGCTCCTATAATTCACCCCTCCACTTT. Using reference TRBV5-5 and TRBJ1-6 for the parts outside the CDR3, the full variable domain is DAGVTQSPTHLIKTRGQQVTLRCSPISGHKSVSWYQQVLGQGPQFIFQYYEKEERGRGNFPDRFSARQFPNYSSELNVNALLLGDSALYLCASSPDMSSYNSPLHFGNGTRLTVT.

The rearrangement joins TRBV5-1 to TRBJ1-6; TRBD1 matches 8 bases. The V and J ends lost 0 bases and 7 bases, in that order; junction bases with no gene match: 0. The CDR3 runs to 14 residues. Germline values: CDR1 SGHRS, CDR2 YFSETQ. CDR3 loop: CASSLGQGNSPLHF. The CDR3, as DNA: TGCGCCAGCAGCTTGGGACAGGGGAATTCACCCCTCCACTTT.

CDR3 bases: TGTGCCAGCAGCCCACGCGGGGGGGTCGGGGAGCTGTTTTTT. The encoded protein is CASSPRGGVGELFF. The chain recombines TRBV9 with TRBJ2-2; 9 bases align to TRBD2. The CDR3 consists of 14 residues. The ends lost 4 bases at V and 7 bases at J; junction bases unmatched: 5. Germline values: CDR1 SGDLS, CDR2 YYNGEE.